The clone carrying this T cell receptor (beta chain) was seen more than once but under ten times. The antigen is undetermined. This record comes from a study of early T cells in non-severe SARS-CoV-2 infection. Study in general: Sequencing was performed on bulk RNA from unsorted whole blood, leaving chains unpaired.

Trimming stripped 0 bases from V and 0 bases from J, with 9 bases between. Per germline, CDR1 MNHNY and CDR2 SVGAGI (reference sequence). CDR3 length: 16 residues. Points from the study as a whole: Clonotype matching in VDJdb favored anti-spike CD8 responses and did not capture private and CD4 specificities.

Individual cDNA molecules carried attached unique molecular identifiers. MiXCR was run by TCRdb on the 5' RACE reads, yielding one entry per CDR3 protein. The profile covers about 48,000 distinct CDR3 sequences, with 6.2% appearing a single time and around 7% taken by the ten largest. This sequence originates from an adult who was a healthcare worker with PCR-confirmed SARS-CoV-2 infection or an uninfected control (not recorded which). This chain connects TRBV6-6 to TRBJ2-1; D unclear. The specimen was whole blood, collected at baseline. CDR3 amino acids: CASSYSGRSSYNEQFF. CDR3 bases: TGTGCCAGCAGTTACTCGGGCAGGAGCTCCTACAATGAGCAGTTCTTC.